This T cell receptor beta chain was obtained from a study of blood T cells in healthy people across ages. Trimming shortened V by 5 bases and J by 8 bases, and 15 bases separated the two germline ends. The CDR3 is 13 amino acids. Germline V lookup: CDR1 SGHAT, CDR2 FQNNGV. A second PCR, run for about 7 to 11 cycles, used a sample-barcoded 5' primer plus a J-beta primer mix. Each CDR3 protein gets one entry after TCRdb re-called the 5' RACE reads with MiXCR. The table lists about 1.1 million distinct CDR3 sequences, around two fifths of them singletons. With respect to this clonotype: The antigen remains undetermined.

Overall study findings and caveats: With unsorted PBMCs, a conclusive comparison of naive versus antigen-experienced cells was not possible. Nothing was known about donor CMV status, and this possibly confounded expanded clonotype changes. A roughly linear age-dependent decrease characterized TCR beta diversity per million T cells.

The chain carries TRBV11-2 and TRBJ1-2; maybe TRBD1 (5 bases). The sequencing input was blood. This TCR came from a man aged 18 to 30 in good health. This chain's CDR3 is CASSKTGVEGYTF. For the CDR3, the DNA is TGTGCCAGCAGCAAAACGGGGGTGGAGGGCTACACCTTC.